This record looks at one T cell receptor beta chain sequence and its context. The target of this receptor is not known. It has no much larger one-base neighbor in the sample; base qualities were not kept. This specimen comes from a study of a mutant IDH1 vaccine in newly diagnosed glioma (dated by TCRdb to about 2021). The study in broad terms: Patients received eight vaccinations in weeks 1, 3, 5, 7, 11, 15, 19 and 23, corresponding to visits V03 through V10. Before enrollment, most patients had been given radiochemotherapy with temozolomide as standard therapy, while the rest had received either radiotherapy alone or temozolomide alone. Six visits were used for peripheral blood collection: V03 (baseline), V05, V07, V10, V12 and V13. For exploratory analyses, longitudinal TCRB deep sequencing was carried out in about two dozen treated patients wherever samples were available. Of the 32 patients who were treated, around 62% were male and roughly 40% were female, and the mean age was around 41 years. Vaccination started 4-6 weeks after radiotherapy alone, or was given together with temozolomide cycles in the groups whose treatment included chemotherapy. Study-wide findings and limitations: No apparent relationship was observed between pseudoprogression and alterations in the top peripheral T cell clonotypes detected by TCRB sequencing. Vaccine-induced immune responses across multiple MHC alleles were detected in over 85% of patients. The authors stated that sample limitations prevented analyses of patient blood samples from being reproduced. PBMC samples for TCRB deep sequencing were selected based on availability.

Measured from the cysteine to the phenylalanine, the CDR3 is 12 residues long. Just CDR3 DNA is preserved here, 36 bases in frame from base 1. CDR1 and CDR2 (SGDLS, YYNGEE) derive from the germline V gene. The trim is 8 bases for V and 6 bases for J, with a gap of 11 bases between the germline ends. The library was built by means of the immunoSEQ multiplex PCR assay. The hsTCRB Kit was used according to the manufacturer's protocol to amplify rearranged TCR beta chain sequences. TCRB libraries were sequenced on an Illumina MiSeq. In the paper's pipeline: Demultiplexing, trimming and gene mapping were performed with the kit vendor's proprietary platform. TCRdb obtained this table from immuneACCESS and retained in-frame rearrangements with V and J assigned. These tables miss some clones; where compared with another copy, unresolved V genes account for less than half of the shortfall, and the remainder is unexplained. That table supplies the V and J calls and clone size; D and trimming were determined from the DNA. This sample is represented by 50,000 to 60,000 clones; around 90% of them were singletons. Of the sample, around 2.4% falls within the top ten clones.

In light of the paper, this sample's time point label describes: week 11, during vaccination. Each vaccine dose, consisting of 300 ug of a 20-mer mutant IDH1 peptide in Montanide, was administered subcutaneously with topical imiquimod. All donors had newly diagnosed IDH1-mutant astrocytomas of WHO grade 3 or 4 that showed loss of nuclear ATRX. The samples were drawn from NOA16, a multicentre, single-arm, open-label phase I trial in Germany that tested a mutant IDH1 peptide vaccine in humans for the first time. Genomic DNA for TCRB sequencing was isolated from EDTA blood with the DNeasy Blood and Tissue Kit.

The TCR sequence derives from a man between 45 and 60 years old with glioma. Here the chain combines TRBV9 and TRBJ2-2, and perhaps TRBD1 as D gene, on 7 matching bases. The sample in question was PBMCs, obtained from a glioma patient whose treatment included an IDH1 peptide vaccine. The bases are TGTGCCAGTACAGGGGAGGCCGGGGAGCTGTTTTTT. Translated, this is CASTGEAGELFF.